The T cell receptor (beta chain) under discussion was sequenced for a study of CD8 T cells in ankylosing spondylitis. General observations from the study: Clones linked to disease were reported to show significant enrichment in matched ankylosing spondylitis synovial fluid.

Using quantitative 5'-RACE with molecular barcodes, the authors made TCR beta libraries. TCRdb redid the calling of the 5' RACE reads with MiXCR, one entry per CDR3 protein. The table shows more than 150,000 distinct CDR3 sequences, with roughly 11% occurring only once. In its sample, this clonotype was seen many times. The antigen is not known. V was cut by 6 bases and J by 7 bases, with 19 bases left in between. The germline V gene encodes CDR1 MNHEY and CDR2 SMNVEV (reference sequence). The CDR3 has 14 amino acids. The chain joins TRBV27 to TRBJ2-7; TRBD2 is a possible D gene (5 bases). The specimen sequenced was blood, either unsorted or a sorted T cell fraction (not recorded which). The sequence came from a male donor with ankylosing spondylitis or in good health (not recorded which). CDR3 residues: CASSPGGRSSEQYF. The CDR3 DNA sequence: TGTGCCAGCAGCCCCGGAGGCAGGAGCTCGGAGCAGTACTTC.